These 14 T cell receptor beta chains were sequenced from one sample in a study of OX40 agonist ivuxolimab in advanced cancers. The protocol was immunoSEQ multiplex PCR, while the TCRdb copy is restricted to in-frame clones and leaves out a portion. This table has about 50,000 clones, roughly 93% appearing once. The material sequenced was CD4+ or CD8+ T cells sorted from blood, taken in a trial of the OX40 agonist ivuxolimab. All receptors come from an adult with an advanced solid tumor such as melanoma, head and neck, liver or kidney cancer.

The rearrangement links TRBV7-8 to TRBJ1-2; a weak D match, TRBD1 (5 bases). Germline CDR1 SGHVS, CDR2 FQNEAQ. With 3 bases removed from V and 1 base from J, the gap between germline ends came to 12 bases. CDR3 size: 15 residues. The CDR3 loop is CASSFTEGFNYGYTF. CDR3 DNA sequence: TGTGCCAGCAGCTTCACAGAGGGGTTTAACTATGGCTACACCTTC. The full variable domain, its missing parts supplied by reference TRBV7-8 and TRBJ1-2, is GAGVSQSPRYKVAKRGQDVALRCDPISGHVSLFWYQQALGQGPEFLTYFQNEAQLDKSGLPSDRFFAERPEGSVSTLKIQRTQQEDSAVYLCASSFTEGFNYGYTFGSGTRLTVV.

This clone has more than one count but fewer than ten. The rearrangement links TRBV6-1 to TRBJ1-5, with unresolved D. The CDR3 runs 14 residues. CDR1 is MNHNS, CDR2 SASEGT, per germline. V shed 2 bases and J shed 3 bases, with 8 bases lying between them. CDR3 region: CASSEIQFNQPQHF. The CDR3 DNA follows: TGTGCCAGCAGTGAAATCCAGTTCAATCAGCCCCAGCATTTT.

V gene TRBV9 combines with J gene TRBJ1-3; D is possibly TRBD1 (5 bases). V was shortened by 3 bases and J by 5 bases, with 12 bases between the two germline ends. Germline V lookup: CDR1 SGDLS, CDR2 YYNGEE. CDR3 length: 14 amino acids. CDR3 DNA sequence: TGTGCCAGCAGCGGGAAGGGGATTCGAAACACCATATATTTT. Translation: CASSGKGIRNTIYF.

The rearrangement uses TRBV21-1 and TRBJ1-5; the table's D call, TRBD1, was not checked against the DNA. TRBV21-1 corresponds to a pseudogene. CDR3 length: 18 residues. The CDR3 DNA follows: TGTGCCAGCAGTACCCTGGACAGGGGATTTTCTAGCAATCAGCCCCAGCATTTT. Translation: CASSTLDRGFSSNQPQHF.

The chain carries TRBV9 and TRBJ1-2, with 7 nucleotides matching TRBD1. The germline CDR1 and CDR2 sequences are SGDLS and YYNGEE. The CDR3 is 15 amino acids. J gave up 7 bases and V 4 bases, and 13 bases lay outside the gene matches. The CDR3 loop is CASSLNRGALGGYTF. The CDR3 DNA sequence: TGTGCCAGCAGCCTGAACAGGGGTGCCTTAGGTGGCTACACCTTC.

CDR3 nucleotide sequence: TGTGCCAGCAGCTTAACGACTAGCGGCACCGGGGAGCTGTTTTTT. Translated, it gives CASSLTTSGTGELFF. The V and J genes are TRBV7-7 and TRBJ2-2, with 9 bases fitting TRBD2. With 2 bases clipped from V and 4 bases from J, the junction kept 2 bases outside the gene matches. This CDR3 comprises 15 residues. The germline CDR1 and CDR2 sequences are SSHAT and FNYEAQ (reference sequence).

CDR3 in DNA: TGTGCCAGCAGTGACGGGGGTCCCGATCTCTACGAGCAGTACTTC. This translates into CASSDGGPDLYEQYF. The V and J genes are TRBV2 and TRBJ2-7; the D gene is possibly TRBD2 (6 bases). Trimming removed 3 bases from V and 3 bases from J, with 15 bases in between. The germline V gene encodes CDR1 SNHLY and CDR2 FYNNEI. The CDR3 totals 15 residues.

This clone was recorded only once. The J gene is TRBJ1-1, the V gene TRBV13; TRBD1 matches at 7 bases. Germline V CDR1 and CDR2: PRHDT, FYEKMQ (reference sequence). The V gene end was trimmed by 5 bases and the J gene end by 0 bases; junction bases not matched to a gene: 6. The CDR3 length is 15 residues. CDR3 protein: CASSAETGLNTEAFF. As DNA, the CDR3 is TGTGCCAGCAGCGCCGAGACAGGGCTGAACACTGAAGCTTTCTTT.

V is TRBV5-6 and J is TRBJ2-1, with D possibly matching TRBD1 (5 bases). The germline CDR1 and CDR2 sequences are SGHDT and YYEEEE. The CDR3 is 12 residues long. Trimming took 2 bases from V and 10 from J, leaving 10 bases between them. DNA for the CDR3: TGTGCCAGCAGCTTAACAGGATGGGAGCAGTTCTTC. Translated, it gives CASSLTGWEQFF.

The chain employs TRBV4-2 and TRBJ2-7; 7 bases map to TRBD1. This CDR3 spans 18 amino acids. The germline gives CDR1 LGHNA, CDR2 YNFKEQ. The J segment lost 3 bases and the V segment lost 1 base, leaving 15 bases of the junction unmatched. In DNA form, the CDR3 reads TGTGCCAGCAGCCAAGTGGGACAGACACTTTCGGGCTTCTACGAGCAGTACTTC. Encoded protein: CASSQVGQTLSGFYEQYF.

This clone was seen only a few times. The genes are TRBV21-1 and TRBJ1-5. TRBV21-1 is termed a pseudogene. This CDR3 comprises 14 residues. The CDR3 spells CASTRDFSNQPQHF. As DNA, the CDR3 is TGTGCCAGCACCCGGGATTTTAGCAATCAGCCCCAGCATTTT.

V usage is TRBV6-1 and J usage is TRBJ2-7; D unresolved. Germline V gives CDR1 MNHNS, CDR2 SASEGT. V gave up 4 bases and J gave up 0 bases, with 7 bases separating them. The CDR3 is made up of 13 amino acids. CDR3 DNA: TGTGCCAGCAGTGGTGGTGTCTCCTACGAGCAGTACTTC. Its translation is CASSGGVSYEQYF.

The chain recombines TRBV7-9 with TRBJ2-5; the D gene is possibly TRBD1 (6 bases). V was cut by 1 base and J by 5 bases, with 14 bases left in between. CDR3 length equals 15 residues. Germline assignment: CDR1 SEHNR and CDR2 FQNEAQ (reference sequence). The CDR3 loop is CASSLGARGKETQYF. Here the CDR3 DNA reads TGTGCCAGCAGCTTAGGCGCCAGGGGTAAGGAGACCCAGTACTTC.

V is TRBV15 and J is TRBJ2-7, with a tentative D call TRBD2 (5 bases). The CDR3 length is 13 residues. V was pared by 3 bases and J by 3 bases, with 9 bases between. Germline lookup yields CDR1 LNHNV and CDR2 YYDKDF (reference sequence). The CDR3 DNA follows: TGTGCCACCAGCAGTGGAGGAATCTACGAGCAGTACTTC. This translates into CATSSGGIYEQYF.